Listed here are 30 T cell receptor beta chains from one sample, sequenced in a study of PD-1 blockade in classical Hodgkin lymphoma. Specified time point: cycle 4 day 1 (C4D1), after less than 7 weeks of nivolumab. There was relapse after autologous stem cell transplantation in every patient, and there was variation in brentuximab vedotin exposure. Magnetic negative selection was used to purify CD4+ T cells from PBMCs that had been thawed. Using immunoSEQ multiplex PCR, the repertoire was profiled, and TCRdb retains in-frame clones only, with some absent. The data hold about 6,400 clones, with more than 75% observed a single time. Sequencing was performed on CD4+ T cells from blood, taken before the fourth cycle of nivolumab. The receptors were sampled from a human donor with classical Hodgkin lymphoma.

This chain uses TRBV7-2 with TRBJ1-2; possible D gene TRBD1, 6 bases. V lost 1 base, J lost 0 bases, and 6 bases lay in between. Germline V gene lookup returns CDR1 SGHTA and CDR2 FQGNSA. CDR3 size: 14 residues. The CDR3 here is CASSLDRANYGYTF. The CDR3 nucleotides are TGTGCCAGCAGCTTAGACAGGGCTAACTATGGCTACACCTTC.

The rearrangement links TRBV18 to TRBJ1-1; a weak D match, TRBD1 (6 bases). Germline-derived CDR1 and CDR2 are KGHSH and LQKENI. The CDR3 spans 14 residues. Trimming pared 3 bases from V and 1 base from J, leaving 9 bases between. DNA of the CDR3: TGTGCCAGCTCACCGGGGGCAGAGAACACTGAAGCTTTCTTT. This sequence encodes CASSPGAENTEAFF.

The chain is built from TRBV5-5 and TRBJ1-1, with 10 bases fitting TRBD1. The V segment lost 2 bases and the J segment 7 bases; nucleotides outside the gene matches: 5. This CDR3 comprises 14 residues. The germline V gene has CDR1 SGHKS and CDR2 YYEKEE (reference sequence). The CDR3 loop is CASSFFDRGREAFF. CDR3 coding DNA: TGTGCCAGCAGCTTTTTTGACAGGGGGCGTGAAGCTTTCTTT.

The J gene is TRBJ2-1, the V gene TRBV7-7, with 8 bases fitting TRBD1. The CDR3 covers 15 residues. Per the germline V gene, CDR1 is SSHAT and CDR2 is FNYEAQ (reference sequence). V trimming: 5 bases; J trimming: 2 bases; junction bases outside the gene matches: 5. The CDR3 loop reads CASSIGQGAYNEQFF. The CDR3 DNA follows: TGTGCCAGCAGCATAGGACAGGGCGCCTACAATGAGCAGTTCTTC.

Only a few counts were recorded for this clone. The chain is built from TRBV5-4 and TRBJ1-5; possibly TRBD1 for D (5 bases). Germline V CDR1 and CDR2: SGHNT, YYREEE (reference sequence). Trimming pared 3 bases from V and 3 bases from J, leaving 13 bases between. This CDR3 region has 15 residues. The CDR3 reads CASSSQGQNNQPQHF. The CDR3 nucleotides read TGTGCCAGCAGCTCCCAAGGACAAAACAATCAGCCCCAGCATTTT.

The CDR3 nucleotides read TGTGCCAGCAGGGTGAGGGGGGACGAGCAGTACTTC. Translated, it gives CASRVRGDEQYF. This sequence joins TRBV2 and TRBJ2-7, with D perhaps being TRBD1 or TRBD2 (6 bases each). The CDR3 extends over 12 amino acids. Germline V gene data show CDR1 as SNHLY and CDR2 as FYNNEI. The V gene lost 6 bases and the J gene lost 5 bases, with 11 bases spanning the gap.

This clone showed up just a few times. The chain recombines TRBV19 with TRBJ2-3; D gene unclear. This CDR3 is built from 16 residues. Germline loops: CDR1 LNHDA, CDR2 SQIVND (reference sequence). The V end was cut by 1 base, the J end by 0 bases, with 11 bases between. The CDR3 loop is CASSIVLYPSTDTQYF. For the CDR3, the DNA is TGTGCCAGTAGTATAGTCCTATATCCTAGCACAGATACGCAGTATTTT.

This clone was detected a few times. CDR3 coding DNA: TGTGCCAGCAGCCCCGTCCGGCGACAGGACAGAGGCTATGGCTACACCTTC. Protein sequence: CASSPVRRQDRGYGYTF. J is TRBJ1-2 and V is TRBV11-2; a weak D match, TRBD1 (6 bases). This CDR3 comprises 17 residues. Between the trimmed V and J ends, which lost 5 bases and 4 bases, there was a span of 23 bases. Germline values: CDR1 SGHAT, CDR2 FQNNGV.

This chain uses TRBV29-1 with TRBJ2-7, with 7 bases that match TRBD1. Germline CDR1 is SQVTM and CDR2 is ANQGSEA. This CDR3 comprises 13 residues. V shed 6 bases and J 0 bases; nucleotides not matched to a gene: 5. DNA of the CDR3: TGCAGCGTCGCCTGGACAGGCTCCTACGAGCAGTACTTC. Protein product: CSVAWTGSYEQYF.

The chain uses TRBV9 and TRBJ2-3; D gene unclear. The germline V gene encodes CDR1 SGDLS and CDR2 YYNGEE. Trimming took off 0 bases at V and 1 base at J, with 6 bases between the two ends. The CDR3 loop spans 14 amino acids. DNA of the CDR3: TGTGCCAGCAGCGTAGCCGAGCGCACAGATACGCAGTATTTT. Amino acids: CASSVAERTDTQYF.

The chain is built from TRBV4-2 and TRBJ1-3; the D is unclear. CDR1 is LGHNA, CDR2 YNFKEQ, per germline. The CDR3 loop spans 13 amino acids. V shed 1 base and J shed 8 bases, with 9 bases lying between them. The DNA for the CDR3 is TGTGCCAGCAGCCAAGGGCCCCAGTACACCATATATTTT. It is translated as CASSQGPQYTIYF.

The chain has TRBV5-4 and TRBJ2-3; possible D gene TRBD2, 6 bases. V was shortened by 5 bases and J by 2 bases, with 15 bases between the two germline ends. This CDR3 is built from 15 residues. The germline gives CDR1 SGHNT, CDR2 YYREEE (reference sequence). CDR3 sequence reads: CASSLSGSNTDTQYF. The CDR3 DNA is TGTGCCAGCAGTTTGAGCGGGTCAAACACAGATACGCAGTATTTT.

In nucleotides, the CDR3 is TGTGCCTGGAGCGATAACAGGGTTGGGAATGGCTACACCTTC. It yields the protein CAWSDNRVGNGYTF. The V gene is TRBV30, the J gene TRBJ1-2; tentative D call: TRBD1 (6 bases). The length of the CDR3 is 14 residues. V shed 3 bases and J shed 6 bases, with 17 bases lying between them. CDR1 is GTSNPN, CDR2 SVGIG, per germline (reference sequence).

V and J are TRBV6-1 and TRBJ1-5, with D possibly being TRBD1 (5 bases). Trimming took off 4 bases at V and 6 bases at J, with 10 bases between the two ends. This CDR3 comprises 13 residues. The germline gives CDR1 MNHNS, CDR2 SASEGT. Here the CDR3 DNA reads TGTGCCAGCAGTGGGGACGCAGTTCAGCCCCAGCATTTT. This translates into CASSGDAVQPQHF.

This clone was picked up a small number of times. This chain connects TRBV11-1 to TRBJ2-7; TRBD1 might be the D (5 bases). Germline values: CDR1 SGHAT, CDR2 FQDESV (reference sequence). This CDR3 has 13 amino acids. Trimming removed 6 bases at V and 0 bases at J, with 9 bases between. The CDR3 nucleotides are TGTGCCAGCAGAAGGGGCAGCTCCTACGAGCAGTACTTC. Translating gives CASRRGSSYEQYF.

V and J are TRBV10-3 and TRBJ1-2; 8 nucleotides line up with TRBD1. V was pared by 4 bases and J by 3 bases, with 16 bases of the junction left unmatched. The germline V gene encodes CDR1 ENHRY and CDR2 SYGVKD. The CDR3 runs to 18 residues. CDR3 DNA: TGTGCCATCAGTGGGTCGGGGCGACAGGGGCCGAGCGACTATGGCTACACCTTC. It specifies CAISGSGRQGPSDYGYTF.

The chain has TRBV6-5 and TRBJ1-2, with 7 bases identical to TRBD1. Trimming removed 5 bases from V and 4 bases from J; junction bases left unmatched: 7. The CDR3 totals 14 residues. Germline V CDR1 and CDR2: MNHEY, SVGAGI. CDR3 sequence (DNA): TGTGCCAGCAGTCGAGGGGACAGAGGCTATGGCTACACCTTC. Translating it yields CASSRGDRGYGYTF.

The genes are TRBV11-2 and TRBJ2-1; 8 bases line up with TRBD2. The J segment lost 3 bases and the V segment lost 5 bases, leaving 6 bases of the junction unmatched. In germline, CDR1 is SGHAT, CDR2 FQNNGV. The CDR3 consists of 15 residues. The CDR3 region has the DNA TGTGCCAGCAGCCTTAGCGGGACTCTCTACAATGAGCAGTTCTTC. The encoded protein is CASSLSGTLYNEQFF. Looking up the rest from reference TRBV11-2 and TRBJ2-1 gives the full variable domain: EAGVAQSPRYKIIEKRQSVAFWCNPISGHATLYWYQQILGQGPKLLIQFQNNGVVDDSQLPKDRFSAERLKGVDSTLKIQPAKLEDSAVYLCASSLSGTLYNEQFFGPGTRLTVL.

The J gene is TRBJ2-7, the V gene TRBV5-1; D is uncertain. This CDR3 region has 11 residues. Germline assignment: CDR1 SGHRS and CDR2 YFSETQ. Trimming left V 4 bases short and J 3 bases short, with 5 bases between. Here the CDR3 reads CASSNLYEQYF. For the CDR3, the DNA is TGCGCCAGCAGCAACCTCTACGAGCAGTACTTC. Complete variable domain (other parts from reference TRBV5-1 and TRBJ2-7): KAGVTQTPRYLIKTRGQQVTLSCSPISGHRSVSWYQQTPGQGLQFLFEYFSETQRNKGNFPGRFSGRQFSNSRSEMNVSTLELGDSALYLCASSNLYEQYFGPGTRLTVT.

This sequence joins TRBV7-9 and TRBJ2-1; 11 nucleotides line up with TRBD2. This CDR3 is built from 15 residues. The trim removed 6 bases at V and 4 bases at J, leaving 5 bases unmatched. Germline lookup yields CDR1 SEHNR and CDR2 FQNEAQ (reference sequence). CDR3 nucleotides: TGTGCCAGCAGTATAGCGGGAGGGCAGTACAATGAGCAGTTCTTC. Residues: CASSIAGGQYNEQFF.

The genes are TRBV2 and TRBJ1-4; TRBD1 is a possible D gene (5 bases). The V gene's germline CDR1 is SNHLY and CDR2 FYNNEI. V lost 7 bases to trimming and J lost 0 bases, with 12 bases between them. The CDR3 is made up of 15 amino acids. CDR3 DNA sequence: TGTGCCAGCAACCGACAGCTTACAACTAATGAAAAACTGTTTTTT. It is translated as CASNRQLTTNEKLFF.

This chain uses TRBV18 with TRBJ1-5; possible D gene TRBD1, 6 bases. CDR1 is KGHSH, CDR2 LQKENI, per germline. This CDR3 is built from 14 residues. Trimming took off 0 bases at V and 7 bases at J, with 10 bases between the two ends. CDR3 DNA: TGTGCCAGCTCACCACCAACAGGGCGACAGCCCCAGCATTTT. It yields the protein CASSPPTGRQPQHF.

This sequence joins TRBV6-5 and TRBJ2-5; 9 positions match TRBD2. CDR1 and CDR2 (germline): MNHEY, SVGAGI. Trimming took 0 bases from V and 2 from J; bases not matched to a gene: 1. The CDR3 runs 15 residues. CDR3 residues: CASSYSSGGQETQYF. CDR3 coding DNA: TGTGCCAGCAGTTACTCGAGCGGGGGGCAAGAGACCCAGTACTTC.

This rearrangement joins TRBV18 to TRBJ1-1; D is possibly TRBD1 (5 bases). CDR3 length: 14 residues. The V and J ends lost 6 bases and 5 bases respectively, with 16 bases between them. Germline-derived CDR1 and CDR2 are KGHSH and LQKENI. The CDR3 loop reads CASSEVQGRTEAFF. The CDR3 region has the DNA TGTGCCAGCTCTGAAGTGCAGGGCAGAACTGAAGCTTTCTTT.

This chain joins TRBV29-1 and TRBJ1-2; D is undetermined. The CDR3 covers 11 residues. Germline CDR1 and CDR2: SQVTM and ANQGSEA. Trimming shortened V by 3 bases and J by 5 bases, and 7 bases separated the two germline ends. CDR3 nucleotide sequence: TGCAGCGTTGAGTTGGGATATGGCTACACCTTC. It encodes CSVELGYGYTF.

This clone is labeled large. V is TRBV7-3 and J is TRBJ2-2; 9 bases are a match to TRBD1. Per germline, CDR1 SGHTA and CDR2 FQGTGA. The length of the CDR3 is 15 residues. With V trimmed by 4 bases and J by 4 bases, 4 bases remained unmatched. CDR3 sequence (DNA): TGTGCCAGCAGCTCAACGGGACAGGGCACCGGGGAGCTGTTTTTT. Protein sequence: CASSSTGQGTGELFF. The full variable domain, completed using reference TRBV7-3 and TRBJ2-2, is GAGVSQTPSNKVTEKGKYVELRCDPISGHTALYWYRQSLGQGPEFLIYFQGTGAADDSGLPNDRFFAVRPEGSVSTLKIQRTERGDSAVYLCASSSTGQGTGELFFGEGSRLTVL.

V gene TRBV9 combines with J gene TRBJ2-7; D ambiguous. Germline V gives CDR1 SGDLS, CDR2 YYNGEE. This CDR3 is built from 12 residues. V shed 0 bases and J shed 7 bases, with 8 bases lying between them. CDR3 in DNA: TGTGCCAGCAGCGTAGCTATGGGGGAGCAGTACTTC. Translating it yields CASSVAMGEQYF.

The chain couples TRBV27 to TRBJ2-5, with a tentative D call TRBD2 (6 bases). Trimming pared 3 bases from V and 5 bases from J, leaving 13 bases between. Germline CDR1 and CDR2: MNHEY and SMNVEV (reference sequence). This CDR3 comprises 14 residues. This CDR3 reads CASSFMVGSETQYF. In nucleotides, the CDR3 is TGTGCCAGCAGTTTCATGGTCGGGAGTGAGACCCAGTACTTC.

J is TRBJ2-7 and V is TRBV19; a possible D gene is TRBD1 (6 bases). Looked up from germline, CDR1 is LNHDA and CDR2 is SQIVND (reference sequence). CDR3 length: 13 amino acids. Trimming took 3 bases from V and 5 from J, leaving 11 bases between them. Here the CDR3 reads CASSMQGKNEQYF. The CDR3 DNA reads as TGTGCCAGTAGTATGCAGGGGAAAAACGAGCAGTACTTC.

J is TRBJ1-5 and V is TRBV2; D is unresolved. Germline loops: CDR1 SNHLY, CDR2 FYNNEI. CDR3 length equals 13 residues. The V and J ends lost 3 bases and 7 bases respectively, with 10 bases between them. The DNA for the CDR3 is TGTGCCAGCAGTGAGCCCTTTGTGCAGCCCCAGCATTTT. Protein product: CASSEPFVQPQHF.